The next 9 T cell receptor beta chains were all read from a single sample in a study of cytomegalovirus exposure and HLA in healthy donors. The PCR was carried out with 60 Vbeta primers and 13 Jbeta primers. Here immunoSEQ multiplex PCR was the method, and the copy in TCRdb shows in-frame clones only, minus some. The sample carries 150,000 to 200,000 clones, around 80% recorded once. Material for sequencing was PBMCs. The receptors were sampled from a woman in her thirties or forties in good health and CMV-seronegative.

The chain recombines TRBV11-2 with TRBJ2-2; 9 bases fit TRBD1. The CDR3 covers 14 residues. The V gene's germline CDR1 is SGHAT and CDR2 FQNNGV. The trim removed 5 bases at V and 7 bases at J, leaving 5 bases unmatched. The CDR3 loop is CASSLQGAGGELFF. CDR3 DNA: TGTGCCAGCAGCCTACAGGGGGCTGGCGGGGAGCTGTTTTTT.

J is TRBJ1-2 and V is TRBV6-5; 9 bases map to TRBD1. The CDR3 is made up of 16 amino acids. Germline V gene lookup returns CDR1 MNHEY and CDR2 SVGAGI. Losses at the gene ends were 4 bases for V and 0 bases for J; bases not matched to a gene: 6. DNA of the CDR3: TGTGCCAGCAGTTCGGGACAGGGCCTAGCTAACTATGGCTACACCTTC. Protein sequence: CASSSGQGLANYGYTF.

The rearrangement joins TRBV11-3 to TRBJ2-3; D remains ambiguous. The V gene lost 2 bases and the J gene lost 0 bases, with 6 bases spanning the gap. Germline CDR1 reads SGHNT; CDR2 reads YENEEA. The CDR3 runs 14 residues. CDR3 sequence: CASSLSHSTDTQYF. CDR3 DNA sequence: TGTGCCAGCAGCTTATCACATAGCACAGATACGCAGTATTTT.

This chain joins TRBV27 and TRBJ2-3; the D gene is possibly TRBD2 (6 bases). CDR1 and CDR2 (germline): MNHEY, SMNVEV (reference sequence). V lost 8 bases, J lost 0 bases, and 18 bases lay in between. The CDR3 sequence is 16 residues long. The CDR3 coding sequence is TGTGCCAGCGGGACCCTCTGGGACTTGAGCACAGATACGCAGTATTTT. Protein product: CASGTLWDLSTDTQYF.

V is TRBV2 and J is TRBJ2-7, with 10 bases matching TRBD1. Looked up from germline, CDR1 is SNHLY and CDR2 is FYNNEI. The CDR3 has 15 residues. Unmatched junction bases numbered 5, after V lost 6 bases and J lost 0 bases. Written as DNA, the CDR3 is TGTGCCAGCAGCGACCGGACAGGGGGCTCCTACGAGCAGTACTTC. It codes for CASSDRTGGSYEQYF.

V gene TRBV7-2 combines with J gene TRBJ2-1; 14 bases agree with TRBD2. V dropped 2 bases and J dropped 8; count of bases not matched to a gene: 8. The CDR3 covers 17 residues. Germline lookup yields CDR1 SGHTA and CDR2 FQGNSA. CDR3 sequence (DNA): TGTGCCAGCAGCTTATTTGGACTAGCGGGGGGACAGGATGAGCAGTTCTTC. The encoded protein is CASSLFGLAGGQDEQFF.

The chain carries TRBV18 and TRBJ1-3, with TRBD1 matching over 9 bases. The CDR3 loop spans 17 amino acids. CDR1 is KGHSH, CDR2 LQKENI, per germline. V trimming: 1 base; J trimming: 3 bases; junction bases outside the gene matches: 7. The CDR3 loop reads CASSPRRQGGYGNTIYF. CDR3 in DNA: TGTGCCAGCTCACCACGAAGACAGGGGGGCTATGGAAACACCATATATTTT.

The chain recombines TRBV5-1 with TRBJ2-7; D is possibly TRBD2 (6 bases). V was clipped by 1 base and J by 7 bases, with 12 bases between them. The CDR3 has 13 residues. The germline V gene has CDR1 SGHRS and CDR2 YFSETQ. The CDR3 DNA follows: TGCGCCAGCAGCTTGACGCGGGGACGGGAGCAGTACTTC. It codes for CASSLTRGREQYF.

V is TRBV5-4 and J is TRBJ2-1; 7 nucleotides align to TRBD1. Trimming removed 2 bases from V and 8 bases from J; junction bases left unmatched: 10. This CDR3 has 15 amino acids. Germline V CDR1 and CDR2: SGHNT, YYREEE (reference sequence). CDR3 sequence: CASSLVRQGKDEQFF. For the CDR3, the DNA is TGTGCCAGCAGCTTAGTTCGACAGGGAAAAGATGAGCAGTTCTTC.